The 11 T cell receptor beta chains below come from one sample, sequenced in a study of patients with pleural tuberculosis (dated by TCRdb to the mid-2010s). The instrument given in TCRdb is Illumina Genome Analyzer IIx. TCRdb applied fastp at Q25 and MiXCR to the public reads, then kept only in-frame beta chains. Each record represents a unique CDR3 protein, reported with the most common genes and DNA among its rows. This sample is represented by under 30,000 distinct CDR3 sequences; about a sixth of them were singletons. In total, the top ten clones hold about 3.5% of the sample. Sequencing was performed on peripheral blood. These receptors all come from a human donor with pleural tuberculosis.

This clonotype has at least ten counts. The V and J genes are TRBV5-5 and TRBJ1-2; the D is unclear. The CDR3 covers 14 residues. V lost 1 base and J lost 2, with 9 bases in between. Per germline, CDR1 SGHKS and CDR2 YYEKEE (reference sequence). In nucleotides, the CDR3 is TGTGCCAGCAGCTTGTCGGACTCAAACTATGGCTACACCTTC. Its translation: CASSLSDSNYGYTF.

This clonotype has ten or more counts. The chain couples TRBV20-1 to TRBJ2-3; 10 nucleotides align to TRBD2. The CDR3 covers 13 residues. The germline CDR1 and CDR2 sequences are DFQATT and SNEGSKA (reference sequence). In DNA, the CDR3 is TGCAATCCCGGGACTAGCGACACAGATACGCAGTATTTT. This gives the protein CNPGTSDTDTQYF.

The chain has TRBV5-1 and TRBJ2-3, with TRBD2 matching 11 bases. Looked up from germline, CDR1 is SGHRS and CDR2 is YFSETQ. The length of the CDR3 is 17 residues. V shed 0 bases and J 1 base; nucleotides not matched to a gene: 4. The CDR3 sequence is CASSLARLAGRTDTQYF. CDR3 nucleotide sequence: TGCGCCAGCAGCTTGGCTCGACTAGCGGGGCGCACAGATACGCAGTATTTT.

This rearrangement joins TRBV7-1 to TRBJ2-1; TRBD2 might be the D (6 bases). TRBV7-1 is given ORF status, its function remaining uncertain. V dropped 6 bases and J dropped 9 bases, with 9 bases sitting between them. This CDR3 has 11 amino acids. The CDR3 protein is CASRLSGEQFF. CDR3 in DNA: TGTGCCAGCAGACTTAGCGGTGAGCAGTTCTTC.

This clonotype appeared many times. A junction end diverges from the germline sequence, so it may reflect a read error. The rearrangement uses TRBV28 and TRBJ2-1, with D perhaps TRBD1 (7 bases). The CDR3 covers 15 residues. Germline lookup yields CDR1 MDHEN and CDR2 SYDVKM. CDR3 loop: CASSLLEGAYNEQFF. In DNA, the CDR3 is TGTGCCAGCAGTTTATTGGAGGGGGCCTATAATGAGCAGTTCTTC.

This clonotype is labeled as medium-sized (0.01 to 0.1%). The rearrangement uses TRBV6-1 and TRBJ1-5; 10 bases line up with TRBD1. CDR1 is MNHNS and CDR2 is SASEGT in the germline V gene. The CDR3 is made up of 13 amino acids. J gave up 4 bases and V 6 bases, and 0 bases lay outside the gene matches. This chain's CDR3 is CASRGQGNQPQHF. The DNA for the CDR3 is TGTGCCAGCAGGGGACAGGGGAATCAGCCCCAGCATTTT.

The genes are TRBV30 and TRBJ2-7; 7 nucleotides align to TRBD1. Germline V gene sequence: CDR1 GTSNPN, CDR2 SVGIG (reference sequence). The ends lost 0 bases at V and 2 bases at J; junction bases unmatched: 10. CDR3 length equals 16 residues. The chain's CDR3 is CAWSVAGDSYTYEQYF. The DNA for the CDR3 is TGTGCCTGGAGTGTAGCTGGGGACAGCTATACCTACGAGCAGTACTTC.

This clonotype was counted at least ten times. V gene TRBV19 combines with J gene TRBJ1-1; perhaps TRBD1 as D (6 bases). V lost 6 bases and J 0 bases, leaving 11 bases between the germline ends. CDR1 is LNHDA and CDR2 is SQIVND in the germline V gene (reference sequence). The CDR3 runs to 14 residues. This chain's CDR3 is CASRLRGLNTEAFF. Here the CDR3 DNA reads TGTGCCAGTAGACTCAGGGGATTGAACACTGAAGCTTTCTTT.

The gene calls are TRBV28 and TRBJ2-1; TRBD2 aligns across 11 bases. Germline assignment: CDR1 MDHEN and CDR2 SYDVKM. J was trimmed by 8 bases and V by 8 bases; bases with no gene match: 8. This CDR3 region has 14 residues. The CDR3 sequence is CASSPSGGSHEQFF. The CDR3 coding sequence is TGTGCCAGCTCCCCTAGCGGGGGGTCCCATGAGCAGTTCTTC.

This clonotype showed up just once. A much larger clone lies a single base off, so this may be a read error. V gene TRBV29-1 combines with J gene TRBJ2-5, with D unresolved. CDR1 SQVTM and CDR2 ANQGSEA come from the germline V gene. The CDR3 runs to 11 residues. Trimming took off 8 bases at V and 5 bases at J, with 12 bases between the two ends. The CDR3 reads CSSVLRETQYF. CDR3 DNA: TGCAGCTCCGTCTTGAGGGAGACCCAGTACTTC.

A note on this clonotype: The junction departs from germline at one end; a sequencing error may be responsible. This chain joins TRBV5-1 and TRBJ2-7, with TRBD2 as a possible D gene (5 bases). This CDR3 region has 16 residues. CDR1 and CDR2 from the germline V gene are SGHRS and YFSETQ. The CDR3 DNA reads as TGCGCCAACAGCTCAACCATCAGCGGAGCCACCTACGAGCAGTACTTC. Translated, it gives CANSSTISGATYEQYF.